Listed below are T cell receptor beta chains from one sample, sequenced in a study of T cells in Graves' hyperthyroidism and ophthalmopathy. From the multiplex PCR reads, TCRdb called clonotypes with MiXCR, one entry per CDR3 protein. The repertoire includes approximately 600,000 distinct CDR3 sequences, more than 11% of them detected once, and 5.5% to 7.5% sits in the top ten. Sequencing was done on a sample of blood. These receptor sequences come from a woman under 40 with Graves' hyperthyroidism that later progressed to Graves' ophthalmopathy. Both conserved end residues are part of each CDR3. The D gene is left open where the match is weak. Rows give clone size only sometimes, using once, few, many, or a class for an expanded clone.

clone_size	v_call	j_call	d_call	cdr3_nt	cdr3_aa
many	TRBV6-5	TRBJ2-2	.	TGTGCCAGCAGTTATAATGGGGATACCGGGGAGCTGTTTTTT	CASSYNGDTGELFF
many	TRBV11-2	TRBJ2-5	.	TGTGCCAGCAGCTCGCCGGGACGGGGAGAGACCCAGTACTTC	CASSSPGRGETQYF
few	TRBV3-1	TRBJ1-3	TRBD1	TGTGCCAGCAGCCTCCCCCTAGGGGGCCATGGAAACACCATATATTTT	CASSLPLGGHGNTIYF
many	TRBV7-2	TRBJ2-3	TRBD1	TGTGCCAGCAGCAAGGGACAGGCCATCACAGATACGCAGTATTTT	CASSKGQAITDTQYF
many	TRBV7-2	TRBJ1-6	.	TGTGCCAGCAGCTTAGACCCGACAGTTAATTCACCCCTCCACTTT	CASSLDPTVNSPLHF
many	TRBV12-3/TRBV12-4	TRBJ2-1	.	TGTGCCAGCAGTTTTGGACGCTCCTACAATGAGCAGTTCTTC	CASSFGRSYNEQFF
many	TRBV19	TRBJ2-1	.	TGTGCCAGTAGTCGCGCCGGGGAACTCTCCTACAATGAGCAGTTCTTC	CASSRAGELSYNEQFF
.	TRBV12-3/TRBV12-4	TRBJ1-6	TRBD1	TGTGCCAGCACCGTAGGGGACAGGGCGAGCTCCTATAATTCACCCCTCCACTTT	CASTVGDRASSYNSPLHF
many	TRBV27	TRBJ1-2	.	TGTGCCAGCAGTTTTCGACACCACGGTCATGGCTACACCTTC	CASSFRHHGHGYTF
.	TRBV30	TRBJ2-1	TRBD2	TGTGCCTGGAGTGTCCGTTCTGGGGGGAGGGAATTAAGCTCCTACAATGAGCAGTTCTTC	CAWSVRSGGRELSSYNEQFF
many	TRBV30	TRBJ1-1	.	TGTGCCTGGAGTCTTGGGGACACTGAAGCTTTCTTT	CAWSLGDTEAFF